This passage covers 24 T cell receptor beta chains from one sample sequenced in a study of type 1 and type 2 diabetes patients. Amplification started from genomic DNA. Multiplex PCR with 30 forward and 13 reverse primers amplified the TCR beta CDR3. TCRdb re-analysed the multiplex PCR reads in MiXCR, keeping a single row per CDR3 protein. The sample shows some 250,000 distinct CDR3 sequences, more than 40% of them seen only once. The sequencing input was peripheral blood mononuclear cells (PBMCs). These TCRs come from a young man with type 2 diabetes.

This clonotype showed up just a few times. CDR3 sequence reads: CASSVTSGTDTQYF. DNA for the CDR3: TGTGCCAGTAGTGTAACTAGCGGCACAGATACGCAGTATTTT. The chain recombines TRBV19 with TRBJ2-3; 7 bases are a match to TRBD2. CDR1 LNHDA and CDR2 SQIVND come from the germline V gene (reference sequence). V shed 5 bases and J 1 base; nucleotides not matched to a gene: 3. CDR3 length equals 14 residues.

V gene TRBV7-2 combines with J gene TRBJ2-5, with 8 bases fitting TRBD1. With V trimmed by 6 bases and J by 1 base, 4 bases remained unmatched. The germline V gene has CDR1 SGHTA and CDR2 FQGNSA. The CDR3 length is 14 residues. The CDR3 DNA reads TGTGCCAGCAGGGCCGGGACAGGCCAAGAGACCCAGTACTTC. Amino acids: CASRAGTGQETQYF.

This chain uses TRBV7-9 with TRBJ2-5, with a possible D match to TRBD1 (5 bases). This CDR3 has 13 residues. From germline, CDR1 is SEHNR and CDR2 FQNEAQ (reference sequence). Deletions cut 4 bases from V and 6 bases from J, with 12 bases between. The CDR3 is CASSSSPGQTQYF. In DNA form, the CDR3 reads TGTGCCAGCAGCTCCTCCCCAGGGCAGACCCAGTACTTC.

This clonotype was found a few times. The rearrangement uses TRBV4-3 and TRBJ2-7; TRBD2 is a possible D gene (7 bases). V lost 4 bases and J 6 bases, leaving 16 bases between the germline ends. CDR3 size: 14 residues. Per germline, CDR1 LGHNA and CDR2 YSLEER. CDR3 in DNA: TGCGCCAGCAGCCCCTATTTAGGGGGGGGCGAGCAGTACTTC. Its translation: CASSPYLGGGEQYF.

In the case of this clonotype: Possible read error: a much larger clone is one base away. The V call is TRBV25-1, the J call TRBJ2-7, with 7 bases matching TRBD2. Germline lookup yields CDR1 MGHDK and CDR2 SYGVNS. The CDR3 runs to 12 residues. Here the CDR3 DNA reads TGTGCCTGCAGTCGGGGGGTGGGGGAGCAGTACTTC. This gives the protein CACSRGVGEQYF.

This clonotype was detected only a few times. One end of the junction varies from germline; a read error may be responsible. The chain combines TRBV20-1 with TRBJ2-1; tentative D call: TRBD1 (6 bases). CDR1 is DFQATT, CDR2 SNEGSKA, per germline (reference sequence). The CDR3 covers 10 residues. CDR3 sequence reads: CSDDGAGVIF. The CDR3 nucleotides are TGCAGTGACGATGGGGCAGGGGTAATCTTC.

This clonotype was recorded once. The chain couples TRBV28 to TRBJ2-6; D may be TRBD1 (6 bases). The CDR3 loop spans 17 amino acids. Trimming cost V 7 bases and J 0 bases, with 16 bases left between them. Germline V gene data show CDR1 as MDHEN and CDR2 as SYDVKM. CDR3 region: CASTDYGQISGANVLTF. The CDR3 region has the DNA TGTGCCAGCACAGACTACGGACAGATCTCTGGGGCCAACGTCCTGACTTTC.

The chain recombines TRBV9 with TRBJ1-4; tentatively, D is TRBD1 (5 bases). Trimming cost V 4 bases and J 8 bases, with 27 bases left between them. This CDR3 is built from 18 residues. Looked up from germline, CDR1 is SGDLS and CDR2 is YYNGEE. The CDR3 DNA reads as TGTGCCAGCAGCCCGGGGACTGCCATAAAAAGAAAACGGGAAAAACTGTTTTTT. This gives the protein CASSPGTAIKRKREKLFF.

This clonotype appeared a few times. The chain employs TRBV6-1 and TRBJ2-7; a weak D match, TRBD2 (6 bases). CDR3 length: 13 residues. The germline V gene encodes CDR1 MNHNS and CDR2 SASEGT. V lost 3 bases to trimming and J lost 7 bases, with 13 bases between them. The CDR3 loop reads CASSEGLALEQYF. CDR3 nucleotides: TGTGCCAGCAGTGAGGGACTGGCCCTAGAGCAGTACTTC.

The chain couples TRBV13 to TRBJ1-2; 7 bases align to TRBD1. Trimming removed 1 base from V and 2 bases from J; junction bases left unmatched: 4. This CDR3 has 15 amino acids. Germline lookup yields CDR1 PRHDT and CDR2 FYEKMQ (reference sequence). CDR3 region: CASSLEGQMNYGYTF. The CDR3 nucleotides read TGTGCCAGCAGCTTAGAGGGACAGATGAACTATGGCTACACCTTC.

DNA for the CDR3: TGTGCCAGCAGCCAGTACAACAATGAGCAGTTCTTC. Translated: CASSQYNNEQFF. This chain links TRBV3-2 with TRBJ2-1. TRBV3-2 counts as a pseudogene. The CDR3 length is 12 residues.

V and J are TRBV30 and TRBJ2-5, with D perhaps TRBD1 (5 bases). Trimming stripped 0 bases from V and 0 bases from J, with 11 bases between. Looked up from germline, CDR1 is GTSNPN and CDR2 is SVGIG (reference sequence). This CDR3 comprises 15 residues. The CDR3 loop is CAWSVGRADQETQYF. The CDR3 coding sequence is TGTGCCTGGAGTGTAGGCAGGGCCGACCAAGAGACCCAGTACTTC.

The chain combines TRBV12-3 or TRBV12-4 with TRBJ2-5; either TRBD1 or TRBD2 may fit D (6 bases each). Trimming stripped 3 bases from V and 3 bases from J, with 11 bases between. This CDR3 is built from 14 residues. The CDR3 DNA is TGTGCCAGCAGTTTGTCGAGGGGGGAAGAGACCCAGTACTTC. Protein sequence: CASSLSRGEETQYF.

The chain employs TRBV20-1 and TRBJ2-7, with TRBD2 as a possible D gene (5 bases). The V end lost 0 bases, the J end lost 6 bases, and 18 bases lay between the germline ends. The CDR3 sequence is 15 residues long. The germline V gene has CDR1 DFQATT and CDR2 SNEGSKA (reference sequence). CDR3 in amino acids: CSARDKRHAGSEQYF. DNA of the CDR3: TGCAGTGCTAGAGATAAGAGACATGCGGGCTCCGAGCAGTACTTC.

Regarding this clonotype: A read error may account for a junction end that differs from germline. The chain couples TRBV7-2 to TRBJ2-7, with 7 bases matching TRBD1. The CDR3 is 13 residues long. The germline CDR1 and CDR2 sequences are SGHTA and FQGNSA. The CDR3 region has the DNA TGTGCCAGCAGCCCAGGGGGAGCCTACGAGCAGTGCTTC. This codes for CASSPGGAYEQCF.

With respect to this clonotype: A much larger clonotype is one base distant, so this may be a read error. The CDR3 loop is CASSLGHRALTEAFF. The CDR3, as DNA: TGCGCCAGCAGCTTGGGGCACAGGGCTCTCACTGAAGCTTTCTTT. The chain joins TRBV5-1 to TRBJ1-1; a weak D match, TRBD1 (6 bases). Per germline, CDR1 SGHRS and CDR2 YFSETQ. The CDR3 is made up of 15 amino acids. V lost 0 bases to trimming and J lost 4 bases, with 13 bases between them.

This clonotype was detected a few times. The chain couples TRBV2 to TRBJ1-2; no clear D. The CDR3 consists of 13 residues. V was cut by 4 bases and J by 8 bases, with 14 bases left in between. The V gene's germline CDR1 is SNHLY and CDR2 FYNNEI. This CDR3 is CASSVERVQGYTF. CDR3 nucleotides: TGTGCCAGCAGTGTTGAGAGGGTCCAGGGCTACACCTTC.

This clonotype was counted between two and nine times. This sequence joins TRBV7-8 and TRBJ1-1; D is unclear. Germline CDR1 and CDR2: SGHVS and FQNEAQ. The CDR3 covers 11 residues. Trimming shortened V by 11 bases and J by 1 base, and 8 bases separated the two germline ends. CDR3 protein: CAWTENTEAFF. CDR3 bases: TGTGCCTGGACCGAGAACACTGAAGCTTTCTTT.

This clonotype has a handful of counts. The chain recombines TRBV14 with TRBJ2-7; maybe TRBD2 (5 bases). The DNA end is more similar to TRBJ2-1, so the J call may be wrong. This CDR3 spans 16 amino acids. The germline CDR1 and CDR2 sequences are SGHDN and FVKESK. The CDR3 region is CASSQEILRGYNEQFF. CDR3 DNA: TGTGCCAGCAGCCAAGAGATATTGCGCGGGTACAATGAGCAGTTCTTC.

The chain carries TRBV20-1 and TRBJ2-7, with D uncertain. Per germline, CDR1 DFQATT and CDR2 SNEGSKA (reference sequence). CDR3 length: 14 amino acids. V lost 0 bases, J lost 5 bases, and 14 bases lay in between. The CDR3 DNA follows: TGCAGTGCTAGAGAGGTCGGGCAGTTCGACGAGCAGTACTTC. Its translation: CSAREVGQFDEQYF.

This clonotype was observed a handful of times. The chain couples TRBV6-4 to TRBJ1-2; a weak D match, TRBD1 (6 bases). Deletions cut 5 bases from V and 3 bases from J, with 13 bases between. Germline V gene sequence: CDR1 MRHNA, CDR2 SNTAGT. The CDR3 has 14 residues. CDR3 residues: CASSPGQLHYGYTF. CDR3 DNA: TGTGCCAGCAGTCCAGGACAGCTGCACTATGGCTACACCTTC.

CDR3 coding DNA: TGCAGCGTTGAAACCGCAGGGGTTACATCCTACGAGCAGTACTTC. Translating gives CSVETAGVTSYEQYF. The chain has TRBV29-1 and TRBJ2-7, with D possibly matching TRBD1 (6 bases). CDR3 length: 15 residues. Trimming cost V 2 bases and J 1 base, with 15 bases left between them. Germline V CDR1 and CDR2: SQVTM, ANQGSEA.

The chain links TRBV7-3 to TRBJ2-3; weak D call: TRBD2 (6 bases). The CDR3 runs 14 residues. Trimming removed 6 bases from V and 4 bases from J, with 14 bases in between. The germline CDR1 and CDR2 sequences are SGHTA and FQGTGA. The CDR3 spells CASRDWRGPDTQYF. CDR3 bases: TGTGCCAGCAGGGACTGGCGGGGCCCAGATACGCAGTATTTT.

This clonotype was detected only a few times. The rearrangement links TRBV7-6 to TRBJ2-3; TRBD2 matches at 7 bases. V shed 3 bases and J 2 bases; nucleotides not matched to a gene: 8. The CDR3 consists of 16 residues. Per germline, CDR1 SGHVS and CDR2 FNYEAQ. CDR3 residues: CASSFGPSGNTDTQYF. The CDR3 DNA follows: TGTGCCAGCAGCTTCGGCCCGAGCGGGAACACAGATACGCAGTATTTT.